The next 24 T cell receptor beta chains were all read from a single sample in a study of T cell clonotyping in hematopoietic cell transplantation. Time point here: recipient sample about 28 days before transplant, after cytoreduction. Using immunoSEQ multiplex PCR, the repertoire was profiled, and TCRdb retains in-frame clones only, with some absent. The profile shows tens of thousands of clones, 60% to 80% of them singletons. Here the sequenced sample was peripheral blood mononuclear cells, taken before stem cell transplant. The receptors shown here come from a man aged 45-60 years with myelodysplastic syndrome. Some clones in this sample may be carry-over from other donors' samples.

This CDR3 is CAWSPGTPPSTDTQYF. In nucleotides, the CDR3 is TGTGCCTGGAGTCCGGGGACGCCCCCCAGCACAGATACGCAGTATTTT. The rearrangement links TRBV30 to TRBJ2-3, with D possibly being TRBD1 or TRBD2 (5 bases each). This CDR3 has 16 amino acids. Germline V CDR1 and CDR2: GTSNPN, SVGIG (reference sequence). The ends were cut back, 2 bases at V and 0 bases at J, with 15 bases in the middle.

This clone was counted between two and nine times. J is TRBJ1-2 and V is TRBV19; TRBD1 is a possible D gene (5 bases). Trimming took off 4 bases at V and 7 bases at J, with 22 bases between the two ends. The V gene's germline CDR1 is LNHDA and CDR2 SQIVND (reference sequence). This CDR3 has 16 amino acids. The CDR3 DNA is TGTGCCAGTAGTACCCCCGGGTTTGGGGGGTTGGTTGGCTACACCTTC. Translated: CASSTPGFGGLVGYTF.

This rearrangement joins TRBV28 to TRBJ2-7; D is undetermined. Looked up from germline, CDR1 is MDHEN and CDR2 is SYDVKM. V lost 4 bases to trimming and J lost 8 bases, with 12 bases between them. The CDR3 contains 12 residues. The CDR3 nucleotides are TGTGCCAGCAGTTCTGGACCCTCCCAGCAGTACTTC. It translates to CASSSGPSQQYF.

The V gene is TRBV30, the J gene TRBJ1-2; 7 positions agree with TRBD1. J gave up 6 bases and V 2 bases, and 21 bases lay outside the gene matches. The CDR3 has 18 residues. CDR1 is GTSNPN and CDR2 is SVGIG in the germline V gene (reference sequence). The CDR3 coding sequence is TGTGCCTGGAGTACTGACAGGGAAAGGTTTGGTTTGTTGGATGGCTACACCTTC. Its translation is CAWSTDRERFGLLDGYTF. Together with reference TRBV30 and TRBJ1-2, the CDR3 gives the full variable domain: SQTIHQWPATLVQPVGSPLSLECTVEGTSNPNLYWYRQAAGRGLQLLFYSVGIGQISSEVPQNLSASRPQDRQFILSSKKLLLSDSGFYLCAWSTDRERFGLLDGYTFGSGTRLTVV.

V and J are TRBV10-3 and TRBJ2-3; the D gene could be TRBD1 or TRBD2 (5 bases each). There are 18 residues in the CDR3. Germline V gene lookup returns CDR1 ENHRY and CDR2 SYGVKD. Trimming cost V 3 bases and J 0 bases, with 19 bases left between them. In nucleotides, the CDR3 is TGTGCCATCAGTGACCCGGGGCGGGCCCACCTAAGCACAGATACGCAGTATTTT. Protein product: CAISDPGRAHLSTDTQYF.

J is TRBJ2-2 and V is TRBV6-5, with D unclear. The V end lost 0 bases, the J end lost 3 bases, and 5 bases lay between the germline ends. Looked up from germline, CDR1 is MNHEY and CDR2 is SVGAGI. This CDR3 is 14 amino acids long. The CDR3 spells CASSYSVDTGELFF. For the CDR3, the DNA is TGTGCCAGCAGTTACTCTGTAGACACCGGGGAGCTGTTTTTT.

The chain couples TRBV30 to TRBJ1-4; the D is unclear. V was clipped by 5 bases and J by 4 bases, with 14 bases between them. Germline-derived CDR1 and CDR2 are GTSNPN and SVGIG (reference sequence). CDR3 size: 14 residues. The CDR3 DNA reads as TGTGCCTGGTCACTCCGACTCGTTAATGAAAAACTGTTTTTT. It yields the protein CAWSLRLVNEKLFF.

This clone came up once. The chain is built from TRBV13 and TRBJ2-7, with D perhaps TRBD1 (6 bases). Trimming took off 5 bases at V and 7 bases at J, with 15 bases between the two ends. Germline V gene lookup returns CDR1 PRHDT and CDR2 FYEKMQ (reference sequence). This CDR3 is built from 13 residues. CDR3 residues: CASSTDSRLEQYF. CDR3 nucleotides: TGTGCCAGCAGCACGGACAGCCGGCTGGAGCAGTACTTC.

This chain joins TRBV7-2 and TRBJ2-7; perhaps D is TRBD1 or TRBD2 (5 bases each). V lost 5 bases to trimming and J lost 3 bases, with 14 bases between them. The V gene's germline CDR1 is SGHTA and CDR2 FQGNSA. The CDR3 length is 14 residues. The CDR3 spells CASSRDPTLYEQYF. The DNA for the CDR3 is TGTGCCAGCAGCCGGGACCCGACTCTCTACGAGCAGTACTTC.

V usage is TRBV29-1 and J usage is TRBJ1-2; no reliable D call. Germline values: CDR1 SQVTM, CDR2 ANQGSEA. V was pared by 4 bases and J by 7 bases, with 13 bases between. The CDR3 is 12 amino acids. CDR3 sequence reads: CSVGATVRGYTF. DNA of the CDR3: TGCAGCGTTGGGGCTACGGTTCGTGGCTACACCTTC. The full variable domain, completed using reference TRBV29-1 and TRBJ1-2, is SAVISQKPSRDICQRGTSLTIQCQVDSQVTMMFWYRQQPGQSLTLIATANQGSEATYESGFVIDKFPISRPNLTFSTLTVSNMSPEDSSIYLCSVGATVRGYTFGSGTRLTVV.

The chain uses TRBV30 and TRBJ1-2; D gene unclear. The CDR3 is 13 residues long. The ends were cut back, 3 bases at V and 9 bases at J, with 17 bases in the middle. From germline, CDR1 is GTSNPN and CDR2 SVGIG (reference sequence). The CDR3 bases are TGTGCCTGGAGCCCGGGAGGGCTTGGGCGCTACACCTTC. Its protein is CAWSPGGLGRYTF.

The chain carries TRBV30 and TRBJ1-3, with no clear D. Germline V lookup: CDR1 GTSNPN, CDR2 SVGIG (reference sequence). Trimming left V 1 base short and J 1 base short, with 5 bases between. The CDR3 totals 13 residues. CDR3 in amino acids: CAWSAGSGNTIYF. The CDR3, as DNA: TGTGCCTGGAGTGCAGGTTCTGGAAACACCATATATTTT.

This clone was picked up one time. V usage is TRBV2 and J usage is TRBJ1-5; no firm D call. Germline CDR1 and CDR2: SNHLY and FYNNEI. The V and J ends lost 6 bases and 3 bases respectively, with 0 bases between them. The CDR3 contains 10 residues. The CDR3 DNA sequence: TGTGCCAGCAGCAATCAGCCCCAGCATTTT. Residues: CASSNQPQHF.

V is TRBV25-1 and J is TRBJ2-3; D is possibly TRBD2 (6 bases). CDR3 size: 15 residues. Trimming removed 1 base at V and 2 bases at J, with 10 bases between. Germline CDR1 reads MGHDK; CDR2 reads SYGVNS. CDR3 residues: CASSEWTGVTDTQYF. In DNA form, the CDR3 reads TGTGCCAGCAGTGAATGGACGGGAGTCACAGATACGCAGTATTTT.

The rearrangement joins TRBV4-1 to TRBJ2-1; D call uncertain. The CDR3 extends over 11 amino acids. The ends were cut back, 1 base at V and 7 bases at J, with 2 bases in the middle. Germline assignment: CDR1 MGHRA and CDR2 YSYEKL. In DNA form, the CDR3 reads TGCGCCAGCAGCCAAGGGAATGAGCAGTTCTTC. It codes for CASSQGNEQFF.

The table lists this clone with a count of one. This chain connects TRBV5-1 to TRBJ2-3; D possibly corresponds to TRBD1 (5 bases). In germline, CDR1 is SGHRS, CDR2 YFSETQ. Trimming pared 9 bases from V and 0 bases from J, leaving 14 bases between. This CDR3 region has 14 residues. Here the CDR3 reads CATKTGPSTDTQYF. In DNA, the CDR3 is TGCGCCACCAAAACAGGCCCTAGCACAGATACGCAGTATTTT.

The gene calls are TRBV6-5 and TRBJ2-1; 7 nucleotides match TRBD2. The CDR3 is made up of 11 amino acids. J lost 9 bases, V lost 6 bases, and 2 bases had no gene match. Germline assignment: CDR1 MNHEY and CDR2 SVGAGI. CDR3 DNA: TGTGCCAGCAGAGGGGAGGGTGAGCAGTTCTTC. Translated, it gives CASRGEGEQFF.

The gene calls are TRBV30 and TRBJ2-5; perhaps TRBD1 as D (5 bases). Germline V lookup: CDR1 GTSNPN, CDR2 SVGIG (reference sequence). Trimming took 3 bases from V and 7 from J, leaving 15 bases between them. The CDR3 spans 13 residues. The CDR3 is CAWRGRHQGTQYF. CDR3 nucleotide sequence: TGTGCCTGGAGAGGACGGCACCAGGGGACCCAGTACTTC.

The chain links TRBV30 to TRBJ2-3; D is ambiguous. Germline V gene sequence: CDR1 GTSNPN, CDR2 SVGIG (reference sequence). The ends were cut back, 5 bases at V and 0 bases at J, with 9 bases in the middle. The CDR3 extends over 13 amino acids. Here the CDR3 reads CAWGLHSTDTQYF. As DNA, the CDR3 is TGTGCCTGGGGCCTGCATAGCACAGATACGCAGTATTTT.

V and J are TRBV18 and TRBJ2-1; D perhaps matches TRBD2 (6 bases). V lost 3 bases to trimming and J lost 8 bases, with 8 bases between them. The CDR3 is 12 residues long. Looked up from germline, CDR1 is KGHSH and CDR2 is LQKENI. CDR3 in amino acids: CASSPSGDEQFF. The CDR3, as DNA: TGTGCCAGCTCACCCTCGGGGGATGAGCAGTTCTTC.

The rearrangement uses TRBV29-1 and TRBJ1-2; D uncertain. Trimming removed 5 bases from V and 8 bases from J, with 18 bases in between. The CDR3 runs to 13 residues. The germline V gene has CDR1 SQVTM and CDR2 ANQGSEA. CDR3 coding DNA: TGCAGCGTTACTAGACGAGGAACGGAGGGCTACACCTTC. Translation gives CSVTRRGTEGYTF.

The chain links TRBV6-5 to TRBJ2-7; 7 bases are a match to TRBD2. V trimming: 5 bases; J trimming: 3 bases; junction bases outside the gene matches: 7. In germline, CDR1 is MNHEY, CDR2 SVGAGI. CDR3 length equals 14 residues. CDR3 nucleotide sequence: TGTGCCAGCAGTCCGCTTGGGGGGGGCTACGAGCAGTACTTC. Translating it yields CASSPLGGGYEQYF.

This rearrangement joins TRBV25-1 to TRBJ2-1, with a tentative D call TRBD1 (5 bases). The CDR3 spans 16 residues. The germline V gene has CDR1 MGHDK and CDR2 SYGVNS. Trimming cost V 3 bases and J 5 bases, with 17 bases left between them. CDR3: CASSDRAWGTNNEQFF. In DNA form, the CDR3 reads TGTGCCAGCAGTGACAGGGCATGGGGCACCAACAATGAGCAGTTCTTC.

The genes are TRBV25-1 and TRBJ2-7; no firm D call. The CDR3 consists of 14 residues. CDR1 is MGHDK, CDR2 SYGVNS, per germline. Trimming took 5 bases from V and 6 from J, leaving 17 bases between them. The CDR3 bases are TGTGCCAGCAGTCTTTCCGGTTCTCCGGGCGAGCAGTACTTC. Residues: CASSLSGSPGEQYF.